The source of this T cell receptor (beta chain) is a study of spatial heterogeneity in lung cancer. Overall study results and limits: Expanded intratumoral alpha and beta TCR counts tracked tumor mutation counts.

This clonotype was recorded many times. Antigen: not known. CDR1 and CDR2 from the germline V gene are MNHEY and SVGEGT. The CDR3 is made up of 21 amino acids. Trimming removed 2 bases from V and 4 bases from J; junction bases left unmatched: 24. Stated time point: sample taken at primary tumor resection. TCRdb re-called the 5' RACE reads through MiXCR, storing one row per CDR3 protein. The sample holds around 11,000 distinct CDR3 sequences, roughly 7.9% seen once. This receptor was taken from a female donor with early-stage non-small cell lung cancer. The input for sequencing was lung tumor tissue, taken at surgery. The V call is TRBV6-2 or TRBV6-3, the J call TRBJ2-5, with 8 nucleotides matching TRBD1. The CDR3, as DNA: TGTGCCAGCAGTTACCTTGGGCAGGGGGCGCCTCGGTTCGGCCGGCGAGAGACCCAGTACTTC. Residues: CASSYLGQGAPRFGRRETQYF.